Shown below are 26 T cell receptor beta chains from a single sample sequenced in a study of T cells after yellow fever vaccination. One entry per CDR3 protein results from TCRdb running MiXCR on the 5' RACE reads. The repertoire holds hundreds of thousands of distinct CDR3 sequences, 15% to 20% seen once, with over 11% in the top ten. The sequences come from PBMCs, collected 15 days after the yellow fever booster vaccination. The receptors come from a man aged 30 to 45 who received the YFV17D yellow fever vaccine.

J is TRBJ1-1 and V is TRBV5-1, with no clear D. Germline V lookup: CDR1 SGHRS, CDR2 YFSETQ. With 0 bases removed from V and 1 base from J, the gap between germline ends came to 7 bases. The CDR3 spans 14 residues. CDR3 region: CASSLAASNTEAFF. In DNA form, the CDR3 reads TGCGCCAGCAGCTTGGCAGCCTCGAACACTGAAGCTTTCTTT.

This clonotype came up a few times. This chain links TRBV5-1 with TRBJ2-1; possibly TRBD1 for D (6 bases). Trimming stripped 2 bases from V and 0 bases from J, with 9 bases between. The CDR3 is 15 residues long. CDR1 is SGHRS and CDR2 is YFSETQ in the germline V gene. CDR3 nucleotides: TGCGCCAGCAGCTTAGGACAGCTCTCCTACAATGAGCAGTTCTTC. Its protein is CASSLGQLSYNEQFF. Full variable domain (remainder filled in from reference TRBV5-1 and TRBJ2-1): KAGVTQTPRYLIKTRGQQVTLSCSPISGHRSVSWYQQTPGQGLQFLFEYFSETQRNKGNFPGRFSGRQFSNSRSEMNVSTLELGDSALYLCASSLGQLSYNEQFFGPGTRLTVL.

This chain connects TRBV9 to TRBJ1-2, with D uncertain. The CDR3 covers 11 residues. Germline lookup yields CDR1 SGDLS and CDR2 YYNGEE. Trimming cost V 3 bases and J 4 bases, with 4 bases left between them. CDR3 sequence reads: CASSDLYGYTF. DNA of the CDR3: TGTGCCAGCAGCGACCTCTATGGCTACACCTTC.

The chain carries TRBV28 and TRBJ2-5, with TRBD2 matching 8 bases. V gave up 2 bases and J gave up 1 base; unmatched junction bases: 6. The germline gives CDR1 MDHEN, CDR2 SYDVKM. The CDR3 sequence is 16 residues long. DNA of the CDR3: TGTGCCAGCAGTTTAATAAGCGGGAGCCTCCAAGAGACCCAGTACTTC. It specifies CASSLISGSLQETQYF. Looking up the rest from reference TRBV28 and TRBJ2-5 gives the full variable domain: DVKVTQSSRYLVKRTGEKVFLECVQDMDHENMFWYRQDPGLGLRLIYFSYDVKMKEKGDIPEGYSVSREKKERFSLILESASTNQTSMYLCASSLISGSLQETQYFGPGTRLLVL.

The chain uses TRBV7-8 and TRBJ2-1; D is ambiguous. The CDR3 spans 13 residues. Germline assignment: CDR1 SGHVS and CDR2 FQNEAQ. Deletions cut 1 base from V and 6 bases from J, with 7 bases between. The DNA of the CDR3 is TGTGCCAGCAGCTTAGTCTGGGGCAATGAGCAGTTCTTC. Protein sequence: CASSLVWGNEQFF.

This CDR3 is CSAPRSYNEQFF. The CDR3 DNA sequence: TGCAGTGCACCTCGGTCCTACAATGAGCAGTTCTTC. The chain uses TRBV20-1 and TRBJ2-1; the D is unclear. V was pared by 6 bases and J by 1 base, with 7 bases between. Germline values: CDR1 DFQATT, CDR2 SNEGSKA (reference sequence). The CDR3 runs to 12 residues.

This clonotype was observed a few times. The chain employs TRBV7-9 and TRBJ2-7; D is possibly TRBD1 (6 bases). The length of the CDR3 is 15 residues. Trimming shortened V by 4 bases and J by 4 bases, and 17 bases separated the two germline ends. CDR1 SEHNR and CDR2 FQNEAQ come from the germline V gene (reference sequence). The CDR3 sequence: CASSSILDRTYEQYF. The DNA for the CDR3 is TGTGCCAGCAGCTCAATACTCGACAGGACGTACGAGCAGTACTTC. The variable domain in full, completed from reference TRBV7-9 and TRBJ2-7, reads DTGVSQNPRHKITKRGQNVTFRCDPISEHNRLYWYRQTLGQGPEFLTYFQNEAQLEKSRLLSDRFSAERPKGSFSTLEIQRTEQGDSAMYLCASSSILDRTYEQYFGPGTRLTVT.

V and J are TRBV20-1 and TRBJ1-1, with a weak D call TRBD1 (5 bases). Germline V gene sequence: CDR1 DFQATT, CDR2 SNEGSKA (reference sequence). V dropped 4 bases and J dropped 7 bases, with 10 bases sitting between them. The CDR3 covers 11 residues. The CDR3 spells CSATRQSEAFF. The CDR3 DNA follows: TGCAGTGCTACCCGACAGAGTGAAGCTTTCTTT.

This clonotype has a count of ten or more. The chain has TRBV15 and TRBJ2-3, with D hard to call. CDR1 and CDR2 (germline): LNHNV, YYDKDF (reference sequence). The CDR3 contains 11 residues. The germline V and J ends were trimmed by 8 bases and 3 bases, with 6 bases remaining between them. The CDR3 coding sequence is TGTGCCACCTCCTCGACAGATACGCAGTATTTT. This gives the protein CATSSTDTQYF.

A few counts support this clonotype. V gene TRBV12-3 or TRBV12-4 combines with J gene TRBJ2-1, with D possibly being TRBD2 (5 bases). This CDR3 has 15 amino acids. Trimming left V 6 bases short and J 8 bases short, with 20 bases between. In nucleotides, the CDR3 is TGTGCCAGCAGAGGGCTTCTGACTACCTCTCATGAGCAGTTCTTC. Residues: CASRGLLTTSHEQFF.

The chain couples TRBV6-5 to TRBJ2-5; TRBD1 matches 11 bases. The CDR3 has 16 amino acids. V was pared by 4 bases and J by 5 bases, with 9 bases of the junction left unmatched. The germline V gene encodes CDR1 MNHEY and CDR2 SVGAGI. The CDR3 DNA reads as TGTGCCAGCAGTTCTCGGCGGACAGGGGGCGCTGAGACCCAGTACTTC. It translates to CASSSRRTGGAETQYF.

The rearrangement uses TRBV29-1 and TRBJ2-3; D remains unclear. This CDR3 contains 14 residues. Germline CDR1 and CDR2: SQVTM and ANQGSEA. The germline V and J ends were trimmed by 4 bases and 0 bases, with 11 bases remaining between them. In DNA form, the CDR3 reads TGCAGCGTTGTTTATCTGGGGAGCACAGATACGCAGTATTTT. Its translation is CSVVYLGSTDTQYF.

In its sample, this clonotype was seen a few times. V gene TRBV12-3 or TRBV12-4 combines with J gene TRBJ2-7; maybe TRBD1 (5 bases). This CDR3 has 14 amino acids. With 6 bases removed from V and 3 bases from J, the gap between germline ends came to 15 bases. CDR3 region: CASRKGQGGYEQYF. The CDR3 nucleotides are TGTGCCAGCAGAAAGGGCCAGGGTGGCTACGAGCAGTACTTC.

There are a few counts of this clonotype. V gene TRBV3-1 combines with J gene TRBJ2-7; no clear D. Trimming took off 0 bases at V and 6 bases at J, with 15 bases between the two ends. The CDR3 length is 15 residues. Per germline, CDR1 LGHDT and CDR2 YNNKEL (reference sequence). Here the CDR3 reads CASSQELRTHSEQYF. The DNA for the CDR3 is TGTGCCAGCAGCCAAGAACTCCGGACCCACAGCGAGCAGTACTTC.

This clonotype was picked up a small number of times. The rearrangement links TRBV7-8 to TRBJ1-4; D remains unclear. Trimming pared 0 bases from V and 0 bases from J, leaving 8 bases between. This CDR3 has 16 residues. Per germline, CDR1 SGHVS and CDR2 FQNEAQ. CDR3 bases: TGTGCCAGCAGCTTAGCGCCGGTTTCAACTAATGAAAAACTGTTTTTT. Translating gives CASSLAPVSTNEKLFF.

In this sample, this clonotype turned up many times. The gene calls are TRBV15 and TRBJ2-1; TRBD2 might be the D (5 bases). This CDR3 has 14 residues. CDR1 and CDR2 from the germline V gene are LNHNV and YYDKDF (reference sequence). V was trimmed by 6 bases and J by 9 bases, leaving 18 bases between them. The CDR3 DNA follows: TGTGCCACCAGTCCCCAGACCCACGGAGGTGAGCAGTTCTTC. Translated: CATSPQTHGGEQFF.

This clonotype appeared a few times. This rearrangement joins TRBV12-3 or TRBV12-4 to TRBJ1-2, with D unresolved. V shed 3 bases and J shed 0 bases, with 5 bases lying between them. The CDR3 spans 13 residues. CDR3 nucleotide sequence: TGTGCCAGCAGTTTGTCTGCTAACTATGGCTACACCTTC. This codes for CASSLSANYGYTF.

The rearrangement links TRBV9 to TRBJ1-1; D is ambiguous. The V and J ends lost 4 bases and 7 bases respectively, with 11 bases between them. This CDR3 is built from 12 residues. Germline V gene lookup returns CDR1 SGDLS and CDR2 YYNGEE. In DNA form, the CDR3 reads TGTGCCAGCAGCAACGACGCGAATGAAGCTTTCTTT. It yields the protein CASSNDANEAFF.

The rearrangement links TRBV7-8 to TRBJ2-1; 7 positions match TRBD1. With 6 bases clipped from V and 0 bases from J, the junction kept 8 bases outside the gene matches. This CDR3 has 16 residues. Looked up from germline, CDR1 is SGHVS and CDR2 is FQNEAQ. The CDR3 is CASRRQGPSSYNEQFF. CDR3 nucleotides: TGTGCCAGCAGGAGACAGGGCCCAAGCTCCTACAATGAGCAGTTCTTC.

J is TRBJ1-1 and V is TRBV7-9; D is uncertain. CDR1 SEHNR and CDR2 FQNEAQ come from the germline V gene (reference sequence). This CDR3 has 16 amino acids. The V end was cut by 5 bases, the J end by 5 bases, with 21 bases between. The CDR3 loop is CASSPGRILRGTEAFF. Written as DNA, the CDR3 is TGTGCCAGCAGCCCAGGACGGATCTTACGAGGGACTGAAGCTTTCTTT.

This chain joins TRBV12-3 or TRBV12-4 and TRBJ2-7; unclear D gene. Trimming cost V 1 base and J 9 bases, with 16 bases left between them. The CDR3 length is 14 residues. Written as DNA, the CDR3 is TGTGCCAGCAGTTTAGGCATAGGTCTGGCCGGGCAGTACTTC. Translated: CASSLGIGLAGQYF.

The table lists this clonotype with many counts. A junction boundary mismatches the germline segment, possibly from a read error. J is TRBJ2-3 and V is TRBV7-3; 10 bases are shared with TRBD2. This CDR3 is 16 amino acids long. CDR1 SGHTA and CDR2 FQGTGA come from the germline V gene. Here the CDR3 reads CASSEIAGGSTNTQYF. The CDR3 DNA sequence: TGTGCCAGCAGCGAAATAGCGGGAGGATCCACAAATACGCAGTATTTT. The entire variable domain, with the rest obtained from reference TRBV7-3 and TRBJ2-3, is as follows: GAGVSQTPSNKVTEKGKYVELRCDPISGHTALYWYRQSLGQGPEFLIYFQGTGAADDSGLPNDRFFAVRPEGSVSTLKIQRTERGDSAVYLCASSEIAGGSTNTQYFGPGTRLTVL.

CDR3 nucleotide sequence: TGTGCCTGGAGTCCTACTAGCAGCCGCACAGATACGCAGTATTTT. Residues: CAWSPTSSRTDTQYF. The rearrangement links TRBV30 to TRBJ2-3, with TRBD2 as a possible D gene (6 bases). With 2 bases removed from V and 1 base from J, the gap between germline ends came to 13 bases. The CDR3 totals 15 residues. From germline, CDR1 is GTSNPN and CDR2 SVGIG (reference sequence).

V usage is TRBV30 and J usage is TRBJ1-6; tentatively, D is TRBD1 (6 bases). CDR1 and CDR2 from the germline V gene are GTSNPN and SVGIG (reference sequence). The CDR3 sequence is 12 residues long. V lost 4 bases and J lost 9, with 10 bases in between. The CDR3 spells CAWTTGFSPLHF. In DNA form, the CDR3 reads TGTGCCTGGACTACAGGGTTTTCACCCCTCCACTTT. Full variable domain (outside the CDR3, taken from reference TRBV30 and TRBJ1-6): SQTIHQWPATLVQPVGSPLSLECTVEGTSNPNLYWYRQAAGRGLQLLFYSVGIGQISSEVPQNLSASRPQDRQFILSSKKLLLSDSGFYLCAWTTGFSPLHFGNGTRLTVT.

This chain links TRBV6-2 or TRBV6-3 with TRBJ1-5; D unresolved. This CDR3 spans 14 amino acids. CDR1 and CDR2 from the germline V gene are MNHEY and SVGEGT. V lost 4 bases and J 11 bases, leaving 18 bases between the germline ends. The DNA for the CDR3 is TGTGCCAGCAGTTCTCCTGGCCCTTCAAAGGCCCAGCATTTT. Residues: CASSSPGPSKAQHF.

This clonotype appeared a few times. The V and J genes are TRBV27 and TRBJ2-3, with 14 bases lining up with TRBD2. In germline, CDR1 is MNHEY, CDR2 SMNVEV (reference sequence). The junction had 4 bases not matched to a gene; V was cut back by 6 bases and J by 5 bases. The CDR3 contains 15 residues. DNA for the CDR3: TGTGCCAGCAGGGGGACTAGCGGGAGTATAGATACGCAGTATTTT. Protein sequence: CASRGTSGSIDTQYF.